These 5 T cell receptor beta chains were sequenced from one sample in a study of T cell responses to AZD1222 COVID-19 vaccine. Sequencing was performed with immunoSEQ multiplex PCR; in TCRdb, only in-frame clones are kept and a portion is missing. This sample carries about 160,000 clones, about 90% of them seen once, and the ten largest clones take 3.8%. The starting material was peripheral blood, obtained 28 days after the second AZD1222 dose. The receptors originated from an adult who received the AZD1222 COVID-19 vaccine.

The count of this clone is one. The rearrangement uses TRBV19 and TRBJ2-5, with D perhaps TRBD2 (6 bases). With 3 bases removed from V and 5 bases from J, the gap between germline ends came to 13 bases. The CDR3 loop spans 14 amino acids. CDR1 is LNHDA and CDR2 is SQIVND in the germline V gene (reference sequence). CDR3 in DNA: TGTGCCAGTAGTATGGCTCGGGGGATTGAGACCCAGTACTTC. Protein sequence: CASSMARGIETQYF.

The chain uses TRBV7-9 and TRBJ2-7; D remains ambiguous. V was pared by 1 base and J by 6 bases, with 10 bases between. This CDR3 has 13 residues. CDR1 SEHNR and CDR2 FQNEAQ come from the germline V gene (reference sequence). In DNA, the CDR3 is TGTGCCAGCAGCTTAGAGGTGGCTAGCGAGCAGTACTTC. It yields the protein CASSLEVASEQYF.

V usage is TRBV5-1 and J usage is TRBJ2-7, with a weak D call TRBD2 (7 bases). Germline V gene lookup returns CDR1 SGHRS and CDR2 YFSETQ. This CDR3 region has 13 residues. The germline V and J ends were trimmed by 4 bases and 5 bases, with 13 bases remaining between them. CDR3 in amino acids: CASSLGGADEQYF. CDR3 nucleotides: TGCGCCAGCAGCCTTGGGGGGGCCGACGAGCAGTACTTC.

The gene calls are TRBV5-1 and TRBJ2-1; TRBD2 is a possible D gene (6 bases). Trimming left V 8 bases short and J 4 bases short, with 22 bases between. The V gene's germline CDR1 is SGHRS and CDR2 YFSETQ. CDR3 size: 16 residues. The CDR3, as DNA: TGCGCCAGTCAATCCCAGGGAGGTCGCGGGTACAATGAGCAGTTCTTC. Encoded protein: CASQSQGGRGYNEQFF.

This rearrangement joins TRBV12-5 to TRBJ1-6; 7 nucleotides align to TRBD1. CDR3 length: 14 residues. Germline CDR1 and CDR2: LGHNT and FRNRAP. V lost 7 bases and J lost 4; bases outside the gene matches: 4. Here the CDR3 reads CASASGQYNSPLHF. CDR3 in DNA: TGTGCTAGTGCCTCGGGACAGTATAATTCACCCCTCCACTTT.